These 21 T cell receptor beta chains originate from one sample sequenced in a study of T-cell memory formation after mild COVID-19. MiXCR, applied by TCRdb to the 5' RACE reads, yields one record per CDR3 protein. The table records approximately 150,000 distinct CDR3 sequences, approximately 6% of them present only once. Sequencing used PBMCs or a T cell subset sorted from them (not recorded which). These TCRs come from an adult woman who had mild COVID-19 (a few samples of this study predate the infection). Cell type and time point are not known.

This clonotype was seen repeatedly, ten times or more. The rearrangement uses TRBV5-1 and TRBJ2-5, with D perhaps TRBD2 (5 bases). V lost 1 base, J lost 10 bases, and 17 bases lay in between. Germline V gene sequence: CDR1 SGHRS, CDR2 YFSETQ. This CDR3 contains 14 residues. The CDR3: CASSLQNPGGSQYF. The CDR3 DNA sequence: TGCGCCAGCAGCTTGCAGAATCCCGGTGGGAGCCAGTACTTC.

This clonotype was found a few times. The CDR3 DNA sequence: TGTGCCAGCACCCCGGGGGGCTTTTACCAAGAGACCCAGTACTTC. It translates to CASTPGGFYQETQYF. The chain carries TRBV12-3 or TRBV12-4 and TRBJ2-5; tentative D call: TRBD2 (7 bases). CDR3 size: 15 residues. V was shortened by 7 bases and J by 0 bases, with 15 bases between the two germline ends.

This sequence joins TRBV12-3 or TRBV12-4 and TRBJ2-5, with a weak D call TRBD1 (8 bases). V was clipped by 4 bases and J by 5 bases, with 14 bases between them. This CDR3 comprises 14 residues. CDR3 DNA: TGTGCCAGCAGTTCACAGGGGGGGCTGGAGACCCAGTACTTC. Residues: CASSSQGGLETQYF.

The J gene is TRBJ1-5, the V gene TRBV5-1; D not resolved. Germline V lookup: CDR1 SGHRS, CDR2 YFSETQ. This CDR3 has 13 amino acids. Trimming removed 5 bases at V and 9 bases at J, with 15 bases between. CDR3 loop: CASRGDLKGPQHF. CDR3 DNA: TGCGCCAGCAGAGGAGACCTCAAAGGGCCCCAGCATTTT.

In its sample, this clonotype was seen a few times. V gene TRBV18 combines with J gene TRBJ2-7; 9 bases fit TRBD2. The germline CDR1 and CDR2 sequences are KGHSH and LQKENI. The CDR3 spans 14 residues. V gave up 3 bases and J gave up 6 bases; unmatched junction bases: 6. CDR3 in DNA: TGTGCCAGCTCACCGGGTAGCGGGAGTTCCGAGCAGTACTTC. It encodes CASSPGSGSSEQYF.

This clonotype was found a few times. The genes are TRBV20-1 and TRBJ2-1, with a tentative D call TRBD2 (5 bases). Per germline, CDR1 DFQATT and CDR2 SNEGSKA (reference sequence). Trimming removed 6 bases at V and 6 bases at J, with 6 bases between. This CDR3 has 10 residues. The CDR3 coding sequence is TGCAGTGCCCTAGCCAATGAGCAGTTCTTC. Its translation is CSALANEQFF.

This clonotype has a count of ten or more. This chain joins TRBV7-2 and TRBJ2-7; 12 bases agree with TRBD2. The V gene's germline CDR1 is SGHTA and CDR2 FQGNSA. The CDR3 has 15 amino acids. V lost 5 bases, J lost 11 bases, and 13 bases stayed unmatched. CDR3 nucleotides: TGTGCCAGCAGCCCCGGGACTAGCGGGCGGGCCGGAAAGTACTTC. This translates into CASSPGTSGRAGKYF. Together with reference TRBV7-2 and TRBJ2-7, the CDR3 gives the full variable domain: GAGVSQSPSNKVTEKGKDVELRCDPISGHTALYWYRQSLGQGLEFLIYFQGNSAPDKSGLPSDRFSAERTGGSVSTLTIQRTQQEDSAVYLCASSPGTSGRAGKYFGPGTRLTVT.

The CDR3 DNA is TGTGCCAGCAGTCCACCCACAGGGGTCTATGAGCAGTTCTTC. It specifies CASSPPTGVYEQFF. The chain recombines TRBV12-3 or TRBV12-4 with TRBJ2-1; 7 nucleotides line up with TRBD1. CDR3 length: 14 residues. V gave up 5 bases and J gave up 8 bases; unmatched junction bases: 9.

At least ten counts were recorded for this clonotype. This chain links TRBV7-2 with TRBJ2-1; 16 nucleotides align to TRBD2. The CDR3 sequence is 18 residues long. The germline gives CDR1 SGHTA, CDR2 FQGNSA. J lost 4 bases, V lost 6 bases, and 9 bases had no gene match. The CDR3, as DNA: TGTGCCAGCAGGGGACTAGCGGGGGGGCCGATGTCGTACAATGAGCAGTTCTTC. It codes for CASRGLAGGPMSYNEQFF.

This clonotype was picked up many times. CDR3 residues: CASSPQGAGPQHF. As DNA, the CDR3 is TGCGCCAGCAGCCCGCAGGGGGCTGGGCCTCAGCATTTT. The rearrangement links TRBV5-1 to TRBJ1-5, with 8 nucleotides matching TRBD1. Trimming cost V 4 bases and J 13 bases; bases outside gene matches: 10. This CDR3 has 13 residues. The germline V gene has CDR1 SGHRS and CDR2 YFSETQ.

This clonotype was seen many times. The V call is TRBV5-1, the J call TRBJ2-3; TRBD1 agrees at 8 bases. The length of the CDR3 is 14 residues. Germline V gene lookup returns CDR1 SGHRS and CDR2 YFSETQ. Trimming removed 2 bases from V and 4 bases from J; junction bases left unmatched: 3. CDR3 residues: CASSFGQGADTQYF. CDR3 nucleotide sequence: TGCGCCAGCAGCTTTGGACAGGGCGCAGATACGCAGTATTTT.

This clonotype was observed many times. The chain uses TRBV12-3 or TRBV12-4 and TRBJ2-7; D uncertain. The length of the CDR3 is 14 residues. V was pared by 1 base and J by 1 base, with 8 bases between. CDR3: CASSLGSLSYEQYF. The DNA for the CDR3 is TGTGCCAGCAGTTTAGGGTCGCTTTCCTACGAGCAGTACTTC.

In its sample, this clonotype was seen a few times. This chain connects TRBV7-2 to TRBJ2-5, with D possibly being TRBD2 (5 bases). Germline V gives CDR1 SGHTA, CDR2 FQGNSA. CDR3 length: 15 amino acids. The V end was cut by 3 bases, the J end by 0 bases, with 11 bases between. Here the CDR3 DNA reads TGTGCCAGCAGCTTCGGGGATTGGTACCAAGAGACCCAGTACTTC. Its protein product is CASSFGDWYQETQYF.

This clonotype has ten or more counts. The chain couples TRBV12-3 or TRBV12-4 to TRBJ2-7; D is ambiguous. This CDR3 spans 14 amino acids. V gave up 1 base and J gave up 6 bases, with 13 bases separating them. CDR3 in DNA: TGTGCCAGCAGTTTAGGGTTCTCTAACTCCGAGCAGTACTTC. Translation: CASSLGFSNSEQYF.

This clonotype has more than one count but fewer than ten. The V call is TRBV30, the J call TRBJ1-6; D possibly corresponds to TRBD1 (5 bases). The CDR3 totals 13 residues. Deletions cut 4 bases from V and 4 bases from J, with 8 bases between. Per the germline V gene, CDR1 is GTSNPN and CDR2 is SVGIG (reference sequence). The CDR3 sequence is CAWNPGYNSPLHF. The CDR3 DNA reads as TGTGCCTGGAACCCAGGGTATAATTCACCCCTCCACTTT.

V is TRBV7-9 and J is TRBJ1-1, with no clear D. The CDR3 length is 14 residues. Trimming took 2 bases from V and 0 from J, leaving 7 bases between them. Germline-derived CDR1 and CDR2 are SEHNR and FQNEAQ (reference sequence). The CDR3 spells CASSLMGVNTEAFF. CDR3 in DNA: TGTGCCAGCAGCTTAATGGGTGTGAACACTGAAGCTTTCTTT. The full variable domain, completed using reference TRBV7-9 and TRBJ1-1, is DTGVSQNPRHKITKRGQNVTFRCDPISEHNRLYWYRQTLGQGPEFLTYFQNEAQLEKSRLLSDRFSAERPKGSFSTLEIQRTEQGDSAMYLCASSLMGVNTEAFFGQGTRLTVV.

This clonotype appeared many times. The V gene is TRBV15, the J gene TRBJ1-2, with D uncertain. V gave up 0 bases and J gave up 4 bases, with 9 bases separating them. The V gene's germline CDR1 is LNHNV and CDR2 YYDKDF (reference sequence). The CDR3 extends over 14 amino acids. The CDR3 DNA reads as TGTGCCACCAGCAGAGATCTGGATCCCTATGGCTACACCTTC. Translating it yields CATSRDLDPYGYTF.

This clonotype was counted a few times. For the CDR3, the DNA is TGTGCCAGCTCACCACCCCAGGGAACTGGAAACACCATATATTTT. Translation gives CASSPPQGTGNTIYF. The rearrangement links TRBV18 to TRBJ1-3; TRBD1 might be the D (5 bases). The V end lost 0 bases, the J end lost 2 bases, and 8 bases lay between the germline ends. The CDR3 has 15 residues. Germline assignment: CDR1 KGHSH and CDR2 LQKENI.

The chain carries TRBV19 and TRBJ1-2; a possible D gene is TRBD1 (5 bases). Trimming took off 5 bases at V and 3 bases at J, with 13 bases between the two ends. The CDR3 loop spans 14 amino acids. Germline loops: CDR1 LNHDA, CDR2 SQIVND (reference sequence). In DNA form, the CDR3 reads TGTGCCAGTAGTCCGCGGACATCTTACTATGGCTACACCTTC. Translated, it gives CASSPRTSYYGYTF.

A few counts support this clonotype. This chain uses TRBV4-3 with TRBJ2-7; 12 positions match TRBD2. The junction had 5 bases not matched to a gene; V was cut back by 1 base and J by 1 base. The CDR3 consists of 17 residues. CDR1 is LGHNA, CDR2 YSLEER, per germline. The CDR3, as DNA: TGCGCCAGCAGCCAAGCGCTACTAGCGGGAGGTTCCTACGAGCAGTACTTC. Translation gives CASSQALLAGGSYEQYF.

This clonotype has at least ten counts. The chain combines TRBV6-5 with TRBJ2-1; TRBD2 agrees at 7 bases. This CDR3 region has 16 residues. Germline values: CDR1 MNHEY, CDR2 SVGAGI. Germline trimming cut 6 bases from V and 2 bases from J; bases unmatched to any gene: 10. The CDR3 sequence is CASRSPRGTTYNEQFF. The CDR3 bases are TGTGCCAGCAGGTCCCCACGCGGGACTACCTACAATGAGCAGTTCTTC.